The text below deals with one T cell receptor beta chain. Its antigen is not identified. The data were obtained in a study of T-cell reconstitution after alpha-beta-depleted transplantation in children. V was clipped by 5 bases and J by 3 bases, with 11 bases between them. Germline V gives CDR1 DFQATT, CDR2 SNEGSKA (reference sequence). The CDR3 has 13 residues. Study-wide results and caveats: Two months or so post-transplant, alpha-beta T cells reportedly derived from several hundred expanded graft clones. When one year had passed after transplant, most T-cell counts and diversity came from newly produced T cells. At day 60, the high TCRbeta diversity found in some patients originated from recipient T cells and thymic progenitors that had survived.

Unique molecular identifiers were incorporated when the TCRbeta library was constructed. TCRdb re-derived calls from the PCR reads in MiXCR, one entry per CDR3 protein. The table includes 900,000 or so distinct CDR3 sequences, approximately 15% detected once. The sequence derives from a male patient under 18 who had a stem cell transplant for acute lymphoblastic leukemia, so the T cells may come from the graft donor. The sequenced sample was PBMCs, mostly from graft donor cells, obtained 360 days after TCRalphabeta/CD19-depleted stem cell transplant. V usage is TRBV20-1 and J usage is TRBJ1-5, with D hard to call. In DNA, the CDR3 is TGCAGTGCTTTCCGGCTAAACAATCAGCCCCAGCATTTT. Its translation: CSAFRLNNQPQHF.